These 17 T cell receptor beta chains came from one sample sequenced in a study of cytomegalovirus exposure and HLA in healthy donors. Both 60 Vbeta primers and 13 Jbeta primers went into the PCR. Generated by immunoSEQ multiplex PCR, the TCRdb table keeps only in-frame clones and is missing some. The sample lists approximately 140,000 clones; around 77% were seen once. Sequencing was done on a sample of PBMCs. The receptors shown here come from a man between 25 and 39 years old in good health and CMV-seronegative.

The V call is TRBV5-1, the J call TRBJ2-2; TRBD1 agrees at 7 bases. V was pared by 3 bases and J by 2 bases, with 4 bases of the junction left unmatched. The germline CDR1 and CDR2 sequences are SGHRS and YFSETQ. CDR3 size: 15 residues. The CDR3 loop is CASSSDRVNTGELFF. The CDR3 DNA is TGCGCCAGCAGCTCCGACAGGGTCAACACCGGGGAGCTGTTTTTT.

The count of this clone is one. V and J are TRBV29-1 and TRBJ2-2, with 7 bases that match TRBD2. J gave up 2 bases and V 6 bases, and 9 bases lay outside the gene matches. Germline assignment: CDR1 SQVTM and CDR2 ANQGSEA. CDR3 size: 15 residues. The chain's CDR3 is CSVPGGLPNTGELFF. The DNA for the CDR3 is TGCAGCGTACCGGGGGGACTCCCCAACACCGGGGAGCTGTTTTTT.

The chain carries TRBV18 and TRBJ1-4; 7 nucleotides line up with TRBD1. This CDR3 contains 15 residues. Germline V gene sequence: CDR1 KGHSH, CDR2 LQKENI. The J segment lost 2 bases and the V segment lost 6 bases, leaving 6 bases of the junction unmatched. Here the CDR3 DNA reads TGTGCCAGCTCCTCAAAACAGGGGACTAATGAAAAACTGTTTTTT. Protein sequence: CASSSKQGTNEKLFF.

The genes are TRBV5-1 and TRBJ2-7; D is uncertain. Between the trimmed V and J ends, which lost 2 bases and 3 bases, there was a span of 15 bases. This CDR3 region has 15 residues. Germline V lookup: CDR1 SGHRS, CDR2 YFSETQ. The CDR3 loop is CASSFESPSIYEQYF. CDR3 in DNA: TGCGCCAGCAGCTTTGAGTCCCCTTCTATCTACGAGCAGTACTTC.

This chain joins TRBV19 and TRBJ2-2, with 10 bases matching TRBD1. Germline V gene sequence: CDR1 LNHDA, CDR2 SQIVND (reference sequence). V lost 5 bases and J lost 8; bases outside the gene matches: 8. CDR3 length: 15 residues. CDR3 nucleotide sequence: TGTGCCAGTAGTCTGGGACAGGGGATCGGAGGGGAGCTGTTTTTT. Translating gives CASSLGQGIGGELFF. Using reference TRBV19 and TRBJ2-2 for the parts outside the CDR3, the full variable domain is DGGITQSPKYLFRKEGQNVTLSCEQNLNHDAMYWYRQDPGQGLRLIYYSQIVNDFQKGDIAEGYSVSREKKESFPLTVTSAQKNPTAFYLCASSLGQGIGGELFFGEGSRLTVL.

The chain employs TRBV6-5 and TRBJ1-1; 7 nucleotides align to TRBD1. With V trimmed by 7 bases and J by 7 bases, 9 bases remained unmatched. The CDR3 is 13 residues long. Germline V gives CDR1 MNHEY, CDR2 SVGAGI. Written as DNA, the CDR3 is TGTGCCAGCACCTCGACAGGGCGAAATGAAGCTTTCTTT. It translates to CASTSTGRNEAFF.

The V and J genes are TRBV27 and TRBJ2-2, with TRBD1 matching over 7 bases. Per germline, CDR1 MNHEY and CDR2 SMNVEV (reference sequence). This CDR3 has 14 residues. Unmatched junction bases numbered 13, after V lost 10 bases and J lost 8 bases. CDR3 sequence reads: CATRGQRVAGELFF. For the CDR3, the DNA is TGTGCCACCAGGGGACAGAGGGTAGCTGGGGAGCTGTTTTTT.

The chain joins TRBV28 to TRBJ2-7; D is possibly TRBD2 (5 bases). The germline V and J ends were trimmed by 5 bases and 4 bases, with 9 bases remaining between them. Per germline, CDR1 MDHEN and CDR2 SYDVKM. CDR3 length equals 12 residues. CDR3 amino acids: CASSPSGYEQYF. In nucleotides, the CDR3 is TGTGCCAGCAGTCCCAGCGGATACGAGCAGTACTTC.

The chain uses TRBV5-6 and TRBJ1-1, with TRBD1 identical over 7 bases. Germline CDR1 reads SGHDT; CDR2 reads YYEEEE. The CDR3 sequence is 15 residues long. V shed 1 base, J shed 3 bases, and the junction held 6 bases outside the gene matches. The CDR3 DNA reads as TGTGCCAGCAGCTTGAACCCACAGGGGCACACTGAAGCTTTCTTT. Translated: CASSLNPQGHTEAFF.

This clone was observed once. The chain combines TRBV6-5 with TRBJ2-1; the match to TRBD2 covers 7 bases. The CDR3 consists of 14 residues. V dropped 8 bases and J dropped 0; count of bases not matched to a gene: 4. Looked up from germline, CDR1 is MNHEY and CDR2 is SVGAGI. In DNA, the CDR3 is TGTGCCAGCCGGGGGGAGGGCTCCTACAATGAGCAGTTCTTC. Protein product: CASRGEGSYNEQFF.

The V gene is TRBV18, the J gene TRBJ1-1; D remains unclear. Between the trimmed V and J ends, which lost 2 bases and 2 bases, there was a span of 12 bases. The CDR3 covers 15 residues. Germline lookup yields CDR1 KGHSH and CDR2 LQKENI. The CDR3 sequence is CASSPLQDYNTEAFF. The CDR3 bases are TGTGCCAGCTCACCATTGCAGGATTACAACACTGAAGCTTTCTTT.

This clone has only one observation. The chain combines TRBV5-4 with TRBJ1-2, with TRBD1 as a possible D gene (6 bases). Trimming took off 4 bases at V and 8 bases at J, with 12 bases between the two ends. Per germline, CDR1 SGHNT and CDR2 YYREEE (reference sequence). This CDR3 has 12 amino acids. The CDR3 DNA sequence: TGTGCCAGCAGCACCGGGACAAGGGGCTACACCTTC. Its translation: CASSTGTRGYTF. Full variable domain (rest looked up from reference TRBV5-4 and TRBJ1-2): ETGVTQSPTHLIKTRGQQVTLRCSSQSGHNTVSWYQQALGQGPQFIFQYYREEENGRGNFPPRFSGLQFPNYSSELNVNALELDDSALYLCASSTGTRGYTFGSGTRLTVV.

This chain links TRBV28 with TRBJ2-7; 7 nucleotides match TRBD2. CDR1 is MDHEN, CDR2 SYDVKM, per germline. The junction had 2 bases not matched to a gene; V was cut back by 3 bases and J by 3 bases. The CDR3 loop spans 13 amino acids. Here the CDR3 DNA reads TGTGCCAGCAGTTTTTCGGGAGGCTACGAGCAGTACTTC. Protein sequence: CASSFSGGYEQYF.

With respect to this clone: At one of its ends the junction is not consistent with the germline gene, which may arise from a read error. The CDR3 loop is CASSLGRGRFWADQPQNF. The DNA of the CDR3 is TGTGCCAGCAGCTTGGGCAGGGGGCGTTTTTGGGCAGATCAGCCCCAGAATTTT. This sequence joins TRBV5-6 and TRBJ1-5; 8 bases match TRBD1. The CDR3 covers 18 residues. Germline values: CDR1 SGHDT, CDR2 YYEEEE.

The V and J genes are TRBV19 and TRBJ2-5, with D unclear. Trimming left V 4 bases short and J 5 bases short, with 11 bases between. This CDR3 contains 13 residues. The germline CDR1 and CDR2 sequences are LNHDA and SQIVND (reference sequence). This chain's CDR3 is CASSTTPRETQYF. CDR3 DNA: TGTGCCAGTAGTACCACCCCCAGGGAGACCCAGTACTTC.

V usage is TRBV5-4 and J usage is TRBJ2-7; 7 positions match TRBD1. CDR1 is SGHNT, CDR2 YYREEE, per germline (reference sequence). V dropped 4 bases and J dropped 4; count of bases not matched to a gene: 5. The CDR3 is made up of 13 amino acids. The CDR3 DNA follows: TGTGCCAGCAGCCCGGGACAGCCTTACGAGCAGTACTTC. This codes for CASSPGQPYEQYF.

A note on this clone: The same CDR3 is also encoded by other DNA sequences in this sample. The V gene is TRBV9, the J gene TRBJ2-7, with 10 positions matching TRBD2. This CDR3 has 14 residues. Germline CDR1 is SGDLS and CDR2 is YYNGEE. The junction had 4 bases not matched to a gene; V was cut back by 4 bases and J by 3 bases. CDR3: CASSPRTSGYEQYF. Here the CDR3 DNA reads TGTGCCAGCAGCCCTCGGACTAGCGGCTACGAGCAGTACTTC.